A single sample is the source of the 23 T cell receptor beta chains below, sequenced in a study of blood T cell repertoires in COVID-19 (dated by TCRdb to about 2020). The library was built by means of the immunoSEQ multiplex PCR assay. TCRdb mirrors the immuneACCESS table, restricted to in-frame sequences. Some clones are absent from its copies; in checked studies, under half trace to an unresolved V gene, and the reason for the others is unknown. This sample holds around 140,000 clones; around nine tenths were observed only once. The top ten clones comprise around 18% of the sample. Sequencing was done on a sample of peripheral blood. The receptor source for this set is a man aged 45-60 years with active or convalescent COVID-19.

The chain links TRBV1 to TRBJ1-6. TRBV1 is recorded as a pseudogene. The CDR3 runs 17 residues. The chain's CDR3 is CTSSGAGTRVTGSPLHF. CDR3 nucleotide sequence: TGCACCAGCAGCGGAGCGGGTACGCGTGTAACCGGTTCACCCCTCCACTTT.

The chain carries TRBV6-5 and TRBJ1-4, with D possibly TRBD1 on 6 matching bases. The ends were cut back, 1 base at V and 2 bases at J, with 8 bases in the middle. CDR3 length equals 15 residues. Looked up from germline, CDR1 is MNHEY and CDR2 is SVGAGI. The CDR3 sequence: CASSYFRGTNEKLFF. Here the CDR3 DNA reads TGTGCCAGCAGTTACTTCAGGGGTACTAATGAAAAACTGTTTTTT.

The J gene is TRBJ2-5, the V gene TRBV6-5; a possible D gene is TRBD1 (5 bases). The germline V and J ends were trimmed by 1 base and 2 bases, with 11 bases remaining between them. Germline CDR1 and CDR2: MNHEY and SVGAGI. The CDR3 runs 15 residues. The CDR3 region has the DNA TGTGCCAGCAGTTACTTCGACAGATATCAAGAGACCCAGTACTTC. Its translation is CASSYFDRYQETQYF.

The table lists this clone with a few counts. The V gene is TRBV11-2, the J gene TRBJ2-7, with D unclear. In germline, CDR1 is SGHAT, CDR2 FQNNGV. The CDR3 has 11 amino acids. V was shortened by 0 bases and J by 7 bases, with 4 bases between the two germline ends. Written as DNA, the CDR3 is TGTGCCAGCAGCTTAGATCTGGAGCAGTACTTC. Its translation is CASSLDLEQYF.

A single count supports this clone. The rearrangement links TRBV6-6 to TRBJ2-3; 16 bases match TRBD2. Germline CDR1 MNHNY, CDR2 SVGAGI (reference sequence). The V gene end was trimmed by 5 bases and the J gene end by 4 bases; junction bases not matched to a gene: 6. This CDR3 is built from 17 residues. CDR3 residues: CASSLGLAGGGADTQYF. In nucleotides, the CDR3 is TGTGCCAGCAGTCTGGGACTAGCGGGAGGGGGCGCAGATACGCAGTATTTT.

By sample share, this clone is medium-sized. The rearrangement joins TRBV10-3 to TRBJ2-3; a weak D match, TRBD1 (5 bases). This CDR3 contains 19 residues. Germline lookup yields CDR1 ENHRY and CDR2 SYGVKD. Trimming pared 0 bases from V and 2 bases from J, leaving 21 bases between. CDR3 loop: CAISESRFLLQELTDTQYF. Written as DNA, the CDR3 is TGTGCCATCAGTGAGTCCCGATTTTTACTACAGGAACTCACAGATACGCAGTATTTT.

This rearrangement joins TRBV7-2 to TRBJ2-7; 8 bases are a match to TRBD1. CDR3 length: 15 amino acids. Germline CDR1 is SGHTA and CDR2 is FQGNSA. Trimming cost V 5 bases and J 6 bases; bases outside gene matches: 12. The chain's CDR3 is CASSISGQGSGEQYF. In DNA form, the CDR3 reads TGTGCCAGCAGCATAAGCGGACAGGGTTCGGGCGAGCAGTACTTC.

This rearrangement joins TRBV6-5 to TRBJ2-3, with D unresolved. There are 12 residues in the CDR3. CDR1 is MNHEY, CDR2 SVGAGI, per germline. V was cut by 2 bases and J by 6 bases, with 6 bases left in between. In nucleotides, the CDR3 is TGTGCCAGCAGTTACGCGATGGATACGCAGTATTTT. Its translation is CASSYAMDTQYF.

The rearrangement links TRBV5-8 to TRBJ1-5; TRBD1 might be the D (5 bases). Germline V lookup: CDR1 SGHTS, CDR2 YDEGEE. V shed 4 bases and J shed 3 bases, with 26 bases lying between them. The CDR3 runs to 19 residues. The DNA for the CDR3 is TGTGCCAGCAGCGGGGCTCTGGACGTCTCCCGAAAGGACAATCAGCCCCAGCATTTT. Its translation: CASSGALDVSRKDNQPQHF.

The CDR3 DNA follows: TGTGCCAGCAGGAAACCGGGACTAGCGGGGACAGATACGCAGTATTTT. Translating gives CASRKPGLAGTDTQYF. The genes are TRBV5-5 and TRBJ2-3; 13 bases match TRBD2. After removal of 5 bases from V and 3 bases from J, the junction contained 6 bases not matched to a gene. Germline assignment: CDR1 SGHKS and CDR2 YYEKEE (reference sequence). The CDR3 is made up of 16 amino acids.

This chain joins TRBV24-1 and TRBJ2-3, with D possibly TRBD1 on 6 matching bases. The CDR3 contains 15 residues. Trimming removed 3 bases at V and 0 bases at J, with 9 bases between. CDR1 and CDR2 from the germline V gene are KGHDR and SFDVKD. The CDR3 nucleotides read TGTGCCACCAGTGATCCCGGACAGAGCACAGATACGCAGTATTTT. Amino acids: CATSDPGQSTDTQYF.

The rearrangement links TRBV19 to TRBJ2-6; the match to TRBD1 covers 7 bases. Germline CDR1 LNHDA, CDR2 SQIVND (reference sequence). V lost 7 bases, J lost 0 bases, and 9 bases stayed unmatched. The CDR3 sequence is 17 residues long. This CDR3 is CASKPGQTNSGANVLTF. In DNA form, the CDR3 reads TGTGCCAGTAAACCGGGACAGACGAACTCTGGGGCCAACGTCCTGACTTTC.

The chain has TRBV2 and TRBJ2-7; tentatively, D is TRBD2 (5 bases). The CDR3 loop spans 12 amino acids. Trimming shortened V by 4 bases and J by 3 bases, and 7 bases separated the two germline ends. The germline gives CDR1 SNHLY, CDR2 FYNNEI. The CDR3 spells CASSGELYEQYF. For the CDR3, the DNA is TGTGCCAGCAGTGGGGAGCTCTACGAGCAGTACTTC.

CDR3 amino acids: CATSRGRGFYEQYF. The DNA for the CDR3 is TGTGCCACCAGCAGAGGCAGGGGTTTCTACGAGCAGTACTTC. The chain carries TRBV15 and TRBJ2-7; maybe TRBD1 (6 bases). Germline assignment: CDR1 LNHNV and CDR2 YYDKDF (reference sequence). V lost 1 base, J lost 3 bases, and 10 bases lay in between. This CDR3 is built from 14 residues.

This clone was found once. The chain is built from TRBV25-1 and TRBJ1-1, with TRBD1 identical over 7 bases. V trimming: 9 bases; J trimming: 5 bases; junction bases outside the gene matches: 12. The CDR3 is 14 amino acids. The germline V gene encodes CDR1 MGHDK and CDR2 SYGVNS. CDR3: CASRIGGRGTEAFF. The CDR3 bases are TGTGCCAGTCGTATAGGGGGCCGAGGGACTGAAGCTTTCTTT. Full variable domain (remainder filled in from reference TRBV25-1 and TRBJ1-1): EADIYQTPRYLVIGTGKKITLECSQTMGHDKMYWYQQDPGMELHLIHYSYGVNSTEKGDLSSESTVSRIRTEHFPLTLESARPSHTSQYLCASRIGGRGTEAFFGQGTRLTVV.

This rearrangement joins TRBV7-9 to TRBJ1-6; tentative D call: TRBD1 (5 bases). Germline V gene lookup returns CDR1 SEHNR and CDR2 FQNEAQ (reference sequence). Trimming removed 5 bases from V and 13 bases from J, with 15 bases in between. The CDR3 contains 13 residues. The CDR3 here is CASSIGGAWPLHF. The DNA for the CDR3 is TGTGCCAGCAGCATCGGTGGGGCGTGGCCCCTCCACTTT.

Here the CDR3 reads CSVESVLAGGGEQFF. The CDR3 DNA reads as TGCAGCGTTGAATCGGTACTAGCGGGAGGGGGGGAGCAGTTCTTC. The genes are TRBV29-1 and TRBJ2-1; 13 nucleotides align to TRBD2. This CDR3 is built from 15 residues. Trimming cost V 2 bases and J 10 bases; bases outside gene matches: 8. Looked up from germline, CDR1 is SQVTM and CDR2 is ANQGSEA.

The chain carries TRBV10-1 and TRBJ1-3; TRBD1 might be the D (5 bases). Trimming removed 3 bases from V and 0 bases from J, with 6 bases in between. Germline assignment: CDR1 WNHNN and CDR2 SYGVQD (reference sequence). This CDR3 region has 14 residues. The DNA for the CDR3 is TGCGCCAGCAGTGACGGGGGCTCTGGAAACACCATATATTTT. It specifies CASSDGGSGNTIYF.

Comment on this clone: At one boundary the junction diverges from the germline segment, which might be a read error. CDR3 sequence: CASRIARQGSNQPQHF. The CDR3 region has the DNA TGTGCCAGTAGGATAGCCAGGCAGGGTAGCAATCAGCCCCAGCATTTT. The chain links TRBV19 to TRBJ1-5, with D perhaps TRBD1 (5 bases). The CDR3 length is 16 residues. Germline CDR1 LNHDA, CDR2 SQIVND (reference sequence).

J is TRBJ2-7 and V is TRBV5-4; D is perhaps TRBD1 (6 bases). CDR3 length: 13 residues. Germline V gene sequence: CDR1 SGHNT, CDR2 YYREEE (reference sequence). The V gene lost 6 bases and the J gene lost 2 bases, with 12 bases spanning the gap. DNA for the CDR3: TGTGCCAGCAATTTCCAGGGGACCTACGAGCAGTACTTC. Amino acids: CASNFQGTYEQYF.

V gene TRBV5-5 combines with J gene TRBJ2-3; 10 bases fit TRBD1. The CDR3 length is 15 residues. The germline V gene has CDR1 SGHKS and CDR2 YYEKEE (reference sequence). Unmatched junction bases numbered 7, after V lost 3 bases and J lost 6 bases. The CDR3 here is CASSSRQGAMDTQYF. In DNA, the CDR3 is TGTGCCAGCAGCTCTAGACAGGGGGCTATGGATACGCAGTATTTT.

The chain joins TRBV7-8 to TRBJ2-3, with unresolved D. Germline-derived CDR1 and CDR2 are SGHVS and FQNEAQ. V was pared by 1 base and J by 1 base, with 15 bases between. The CDR3 runs 17 residues. CDR3 sequence reads: CASSLGALGSRTDTQYF. CDR3 sequence (DNA): TGTGCCAGCAGCTTAGGGGCATTGGGTTCCCGCACAGATACGCAGTATTTT.

The chain combines TRBV24-1 with TRBJ2-1, with D uncertain. This CDR3 spans 18 amino acids. V lost 1 base to trimming and J lost 1 base, with 16 bases between them. Germline assignment: CDR1 KGHDR and CDR2 SFDVKD. CDR3 DNA: TGTGCCACCAGTGATTTAACTAAAGGAGTACCTTCCTACAATGAGCAGTTCTTC. It is translated as CATSDLTKGVPSYNEQFF.